This is a list of T cell receptor beta chains from one sample in a study of T cells in Graves' hyperthyroidism and ophthalmopathy. TCRdb re-analysed the multiplex PCR reads in MiXCR, keeping a single row per CDR3 protein. This table holds about 520,000 distinct CDR3 sequences, approximately 25% found once. The material sequenced was blood. The receptors were sampled from a woman between 25 and 40 years old with Graves' ophthalmopathy. CDR3s include the opening cysteine and the closing phenylalanine or tryptophan. D genes are given only for firm matches. A clone size is listed for some rows: how often the clone was seen (once, few, many), or a class if it is expanded.

. TRBJ1-5 TRBD1 TRBV6-2/TRBV6-3 TGTGCCTGGAGTACCCGGACAGGGGACAATCAGCCCCAGCATTTT CAWSTRTGDNQPQHF
. TRBJ2-7 TRBD2 TRBV28 TGTGCCAGCAACTCCGGGACTAGCGGTTCCTACGAGCAGTACTTC CASNSGTSGSYEQYF
many TRBJ2-2 TRBD1 TRBV29-1 TGCAGCGTTGAGTCAGGGGGCGCGGGCGGGGAGCTGTTTTTT CSVESGGAGGELFF
many TRBJ2-2 TRBD2 TRBV11-3 TGTGCCAGCAGCTTAACATCGACTAGCGGGGGATCCGGGGAGCTGTTTTTT CASSLTSTSGGSGELFF
. TRBJ1-5 TRBD1 TRBV12-3/TRBV12-4 TGTGCCAGCACTCTGGACAGGCTATTGGGCAATCAGCCCCAGCATTTT CASTLDRLLGNQPQHF
many TRBJ2-5 TRBD1 TRBV20-1 TGCAGTGCTCCTGGACAGGACCTAGAGACCCAGTACTTC CSAPGQDLETQYF
. TRBJ2-7 TRBD1 TRBV12-3/TRBV12-4 TGTGCCAGCAGTCCCTCCGGGACAGGGCCCTACGAGCAGTACTTC CASSPSGTGPYEQYF
many TRBJ2-7 TRBD1 TRBV28 TGTGCCAGCAGTGCCGGGACAGGGGCGGACGAGCAGTACTTC CASSAGTGADEQYF
. TRBJ1-1 . TRBV30 TGTGCCTGGAGTGTCATTGCGGAGAATGAAGCTTTCTTT CAWSVIAENEAFF
many TRBJ1-1 . TRBV27 TGTGCCAGCAGTTTGGCGCCTACAGGCACTGAAGCTTTCTTT CASSLAPTGTEAFF
. TRBJ1-2 TRBD1 TRBV19 TGTGCCAGTAGTATAGTTGGGCAGGGGGCTGATGGCTACACCTTC CASSIVGQGADGYTF
many TRBJ1-1 . TRBV20-1 TGCAGTCAGGCGGGGGGGGCTGGCACTGAAGCTTTCTTT CSQAGGAGTEAFF
. TRBJ1-1 TRBD1 TRBV5-1 TGCGCCAGCTGGACAGGGAGGGAGAACACTGAAGCTTTCTTT CASWTGRENTEAFF
many TRBJ2-7 . TRBV30 TGTGCCTGGAGGGGAAAATACGAGCAGTACTTC CAWRGKYEQYF
few TRBJ1-5 TRBD1 TRBV10-3 TGTGCCACCATCCTAACAGGGGGAAGCAATCAGCCCCAGCATTTT CATILTGGSNQPQHF
. TRBJ1-1 . TRBV7-9 TGTGCCAGCAGCCCACTTGGACGGCACACTGAAGCTTTCTTT CASSPLGRHTEAFF
many TRBJ1-2 . TRBV28 TGTGCCAGCAGCCCCACGGTCCAGATGACAGACCGATATGGCTACACCTTC CASSPTVQMTDRYGYTF
many TRBJ1-1 . TRBV6-1 TGTGCCAGCAGTGAATATTCGGACTCAACTGAAGCTTTCTTT CASSEYSDSTEAFF
. TRBJ1-2 TRBD1 TRBV6-1 TGTGCCAGCAGTGGCACAGGGGGCGCTTCTGGCTACACCTTC CASSGTGGASGYTF
many TRBJ2-5 TRBD2 TRBV7-7 TGTGCTAGCAGCTTACTATCGGGACTAGCGGGGCAAGAGACCCAGTACTTC CASSLLSGLAGQETQYF
many TRBJ1-2 . TRBV6-1 TGTGCGTCGGGGGAAAATGGCTACACCTTC CASGENGYTF
many TRBJ1-3 . TRBV11-2 TGTGCCAGCCGGGGATTTTCCGGAAACACCATATATTTT CASRGFSGNTIYF
few TRBJ2-5 TRBD2 TRBV30 TGTGCCTGGAGGACTAGCGGGGGGGTAGAGACCAAGTACTTC CAWRTSGGVETKYF
. TRBJ1-1 . TRBV25-1 TGTGCCAGCAGTGAAGTGGGAGACAGAAGCACTGAAGCTTTCTTT CASSEVGDRSTEAFF
. TRBJ1-1 . TRBV12-5 TGTGCTAGTGGTTTGGTACTTGGTAGTGCCCCGAACACTGAAGCTTTCTTT CASGLVLGSAPNTEAFF
few TRBJ1-1 . TRBV19 TGTGCCAGTAGTCAAGGCTTGGCCACTGAAGCTTTCTTT CASSQGLATEAFF
few TRBJ2-7 TRBD1 TRBV6-1 TGTGCCAGCTGCGCCACCGGGACAGGGTCCTACGAGCAGTACTTC CASCATGTGSYEQYF
. TRBJ1-3 . TRBV5-1 TGCGCCAGCAGCTTACGGACTGGCTCTGGAAACACCATATATTTT CASSLRTGSGNTIYF
many TRBJ2-7 . TRBV6-1 TGTGCCAGCAGCCCCGGGACTGACCTCTCCTACGAGCAGTACTTC CASSPGTDLSYEQYF
many TRBJ1-2 TRBD1 TRBV12-5 TGTGCTAGTGCCGGACAGGGAAACTATGGCTACACCTTC CASAGQGNYGYTF
few TRBJ2-3 TRBD2 TRBV9 TGTGCCAGCAGCGAGCGGGGGGTAGATACGCAGTATTTT CASSERGVDTQYF
. TRBJ2-7 . TRBV27 TGTGCCACCTCCCGACAGAGCGGGCCCTACGAGCAGTACTTC CATSRQSGPYEQYF
many TRBJ2-2 . TRBV6-1 TGTGCCACCCACCCTAAGACCGGGGAGCTGTTTTTT CATHPKTGELFF
many TRBJ2-7 TRBD2 TRBV29-1 TGCAGCGCCACGGGGCTAGCGGGGGGGGAAGAGCAGTACTTC CSATGLAGGEEQYF
few TRBJ1-5 . TRBV30 TGTGCCTGGAGCGGGGTTTCGGGCGAGGTGCCCCAGCATTTT CAWSGVSGEVPQHF
. TRBJ2-7 . TRBV11-2 TGTGCCAGCAGCTTGGGACACCGGATAGGCGAGCAGTACTTC CASSLGHRIGEQYF
. TRBJ2-5 . TRBV2 TGTGCCAGCAGTACTATCGGGGGACAAGAGACCCAGTACTTC CASSTIGGQETQYF
many TRBJ1-1 . TRBV20-1 TGCAGTGCCCTGCGGAGGAACACTGAAGCTTTCTTT CSALRRNTEAFF
few TRBJ1-5 . TRBV28 TGTGCCAGCAGTGTTCCAGGAGGGATTGGGCTCGGTCAGCCCCAGCATTTT CASSVPGGIGLGQPQHF
few TRBJ1-5 TRBD1 TRBV6-2/TRBV6-3 TGTGCCAGCAGTCGAAACAGGGGGAAGAGCAATCAGCCCCAGCATTTT CASSRNRGKSNQPQHF
many TRBJ1-2 . TRBV24-1 TGTGCCACCAGTGATTTCCCCTCCCGGGGGTATGGCTACACCTTC CATSDFPSRGYGYTF
. TRBJ2-1 . TRBV6-2/TRBV6-3 TGTGCCAGCAGTTACTCGGGGGGCTGGAATGAGCAGTTCTTC CASSYSGGWNEQFF
few TRBJ2-2 . TRBV19 TGTGCCAGTAGTATAAGGATGGCCTCCGCGAACACCGGGGAACTGTTTTTT CASSIRMASANTGELFF
few TRBJ1-2 . TRBV12-5 TGTGCTAGTGGTTTGGCGCCGGGATTGTATGGCTACACCTTC CASGLAPGLYGYTF
few TRBJ2-7 . TRBV12-5 TGTGCTAGTGGTTTGACTACTGGGGCAACCTACGAGCAGTACTTC CASGLTTGATYEQYF
. TRBJ2-7 . TRBV6-1 TGTGCCAGCAGTGAACAGGTAACCTACGAGCAGTACTTC CASSEQVTYEQYF
. TRBJ1-1 . TRBV20-1 TGCAGTGCTATGAGGGCTGTGAACACTGAAGCTTTCTTT CSAMRAVNTEAFF
many TRBJ2-7 . TRBV6-1 TGTGCCAGCAGGAAGACGGGACAAAACTCCTACGAGCAGTACTTC CASRKTGQNSYEQYF
. TRBJ2-5 . TRBV10-3 TGTGCCATCAAGGCCAAGCGAAGTTTGGAGACCCAGTACTTC CAIKAKRSLETQYF
. TRBJ2-7 . TRBV30 TGTGCCTGGAGTGTATTAGGGGTATACGAGCAGTACTTC CAWSVLGVYEQYF
. TRBJ1-1 . TRBV28 TGTGCCAGCAGCCGCCCGGGGGGGGGGTTCCGGTGGGCTTTCTTT CASSRPGGGFRWAFF
few TRBJ1-5 . TRBV12-3/TRBV12-4 TGTGCCAGCAGTTGGAGTTACAATCAGCCCCAGCATTTT CASSWSYNQPQHF
few TRBJ2-2 . TRBV25-1 TGTGCCAGCAGTGGGGTGGGGGTGTGGAACACCGGGGAGCTGTTTTTT CASSGVGVWNTGELFF
many TRBJ1-2 . TRBV6-5 TGTGCCAGCAGTTACTCAGCGGACGGGAACTATGGCTACACCTTC CASSYSADGNYGYTF
. TRBJ1-1 . TRBV5-1 TGCGCCAGCAAAGGGGAGATGATCACTGAAGCTTTCTTT CASKGEMITEAFF
many TRBJ2-6 . TRBV4-2 TGTGCCAGCAGCCAAGATCAGGGCTCTGGGGCCAACGTCCTGACTTTC CASSQDQGSGANVLTF
many TRBJ1-6 . TRBV6-1 TGTGCCAGCAGTGAAGTGGGACCAAATTCACCCCTCCACTTT CASSEVGPNSPLHF
. TRBJ2-3 . TRBV19 TGTGCCAGTAGTATCTTTCGGGGGAGCACAGATACGCAGTATTTT CASSIFRGSTDTQYF
many TRBJ1-5 TRBD1 TRBV6-2/TRBV6-3 TGTGCCAGCAGCCCAACTTTACAGGGGAATCAGCCCCAGCATTTT CASSPTLQGNQPQHF